One and the same sample provided the 20 T cell receptor beta chains below, sequenced in a study of shared clonotypes between healthy human individuals (dated by TCRdb to about 2020). CD8 naive samples were obtained by positive selection for CCR7 among CD45RO-negative cells, yielding a CD45RA+CCR7+ population from which TemRA cells were excluded. Libraries were constructed by the immunoSEQ multiplex PCR assay. This immuneACCESS table, as held by TCRdb, lists in-frame sequences with V and J called but not all clones. Of the missing ones, under half trace to an unresolved V gene in checked studies; the others have no known cause. The sample has about 2.1 million clones on record, under 95% of them singletons. About 1.8% of the sample is taken by the ten largest. The source material was naive CD8+ T cells from PBMCs. The sample's cell subset or site, from its label and the paper: CD45RA+CCR7+. The receptor set was obtained from a young man in good health. Some clones in this sample may be carry-over from other donors' samples.

About this clone: Likely a read error: the CDR3 ends without its conserved phenylalanine or tryptophan. No DNA is shown, since the ends of the CDR3 on it are uncertain; the CDR3 is the one TCRdb lists. The J gene is TRBJ1-1, the V gene TRBV19. The germline V gene encodes CDR1 LNHDA and CDR2 SQIVND (reference sequence). The CDR3 is 13 amino acids in total, end residues counted. The CDR3 is CASSTRGEIGEYL.

V and J are TRBV29-1 and TRBJ1-2; D might be TRBD1 (6 bases). In germline, CDR1 is SQVTM, CDR2 ANQGSEA. The V and J ends lost 6 bases and 4 bases respectively, with 18 bases between them. There are 14 residues in the CDR3. This chain's CDR3 is CSVLDSGTPYGYTF. The CDR3 DNA reads as TGCAGCGTGCTAGACTCCGGGACACCCTATGGCTACACCTTC.

Turning to this clone: The sample has other DNA sequences that encode this CDR3 too. This chain links TRBV6-5 with TRBJ1-4; TRBD1 matches at 7 bases. Germline V gene sequence: CDR1 MNHEY, CDR2 SVGAGI. This CDR3 is built from 15 residues. Losses at the gene ends were 0 bases for V and 4 bases for J; bases not matched to a gene: 2. The CDR3 bases are TGTGCCAGCAGTTACTCCGGGACAGATAATGAAAAACTGTTTTTT. The encoded protein is CASSYSGTDNEKLFF.

The chain recombines TRBV30 with TRBJ2-3, with D perhaps given as TRBD1 or TRBD2 (5 bases each). This CDR3 comprises 12 residues. The V end lost 1 base, the J end lost 7 bases, and 9 bases lay between the germline ends. Germline V lookup: CDR1 GTSNPN, CDR2 SVGIG (reference sequence). The CDR3 spells CAWSAGLYTQYF. The CDR3 DNA reads TGTGCCTGGAGTGCGGGGCTCTATACGCAGTATTTT. The full variable domain, completed using reference TRBV30 and TRBJ2-3, is SQTIHQWPATLVQPVGSPLSLECTVEGTSNPNLYWYRQAAGRGLQLLFYSVGIGQISSEVPQNLSASRPQDRQFILSSKKLLLSDSGFYLCAWSAGLYTQYFGPGTRLTVL.

The chain carries TRBV19 and TRBJ1-1; D perhaps matches TRBD1 (5 bases). This CDR3 has 12 amino acids. V dropped 5 bases and J dropped 6 bases, with 10 bases sitting between them. Germline-derived CDR1 and CDR2 are LNHDA and SQIVND (reference sequence). Here the CDR3 DNA reads TGTGCCAGTAGTTGGGGGTACGCTGAAGCTTTCTTT. It translates to CASSWGYAEAFF.

This clone appeared once. The rearrangement joins TRBV7-2 to TRBJ2-7; 7 bases map to TRBD1. J lost 6 bases, V lost 3 bases, and 11 bases had no gene match. The CDR3 extends over 15 amino acids. Per germline, CDR1 SGHTA and CDR2 FQGNSA. The CDR3 loop reads CASSFESTGFFEQYF. The CDR3 coding sequence is TGTGCCAGCAGCTTTGAGTCGACAGGGTTTTTCGAGCAGTACTTC.

This chain links TRBV7-6 with TRBJ2-1; the D gene is possibly TRBD2 (5 bases). This CDR3 spans 15 amino acids. V shed 5 bases and J shed 7 bases, with 18 bases lying between them. Germline V gene data show CDR1 as SGHVS and CDR2 as FNYEAQ. The CDR3 nucleotides are TGTGCCAGCAGCGAATCGGGGTTCCGGGGAAATGAGCAGTTCTTC. This sequence encodes CASSESGFRGNEQFF.

The chain employs TRBV11-3 and TRBJ2-2; a weak D match, TRBD1 (5 bases). The V end lost 5 bases, the J end lost 6 bases, and 7 bases lay between the germline ends. The CDR3 has 12 residues. Per germline, CDR1 SGHNT and CDR2 YENEEA. The CDR3 is CASSGASGELFF. The DNA for the CDR3 is TGTGCCAGCAGCGGGGCTTCCGGGGAGCTGTTTTTT.

The chain uses TRBV14 and TRBJ2-1; D possibly uses TRBD1 or TRBD2 (5 bases each). This CDR3 is 12 amino acids long. V lost 2 bases, J lost 8 bases, and 7 bases lay in between. The V gene's germline CDR1 is SGHDN and CDR2 FVKESK. This CDR3 reads CASSQRGHEQFF. As DNA, the CDR3 is TGTGCCAGCAGCCAACGGGGCCATGAGCAGTTCTTC.

The chain joins TRBV29-1 to TRBJ2-7; weak D call: TRBD2 (6 bases). This CDR3 comprises 13 residues. Germline V CDR1 and CDR2: SQVTM, ANQGSEA. Trimming pared 7 bases from V and 4 bases from J, leaving 17 bases between. CDR3 protein: CSARHRGRYEQYF. The CDR3 nucleotides are TGCAGCGCCCGCCACCGGGGGAGATACGAGCAGTACTTC.

The V call is TRBV7-9, the J call TRBJ1-2; 9 nucleotides agree with TRBD1. The CDR3 contains 15 residues. Trimming removed 4 bases from V and 3 bases from J; junction bases left unmatched: 6. Germline values: CDR1 SEHNR, CDR2 FQNEAQ (reference sequence). The CDR3 sequence is CASSSNRGQDYGYTF. The CDR3 DNA is TGTGCCAGCAGCTCGAACAGGGGGCAGGACTATGGCTACACCTTC.

The rearrangement links TRBV11-2 to TRBJ2-7, with D possibly TRBD2 on 5 matching bases. In germline, CDR1 is SGHAT, CDR2 FQNNGV. The CDR3 spans 15 residues. V shed 5 bases and J shed 2 bases, with 16 bases lying between them. CDR3 residues: CASSLTRGNPYEQYF. In DNA form, the CDR3 reads TGTGCCAGCAGCCTGACTCGGGGAAACCCCTACGAGCAGTACTTC.

The chain recombines TRBV27 with TRBJ2-7; the match to TRBD1 covers 7 bases. The V gene's germline CDR1 is MNHEY and CDR2 SMNVEV (reference sequence). This CDR3 is 16 amino acids long. The V gene end was trimmed by 5 bases and the J gene end by 0 bases; junction bases not matched to a gene: 10. As DNA, the CDR3 is TGTGCCAGCAGTCCGCATTGGACAGGTTACTCCTACGAGCAGTACTTC. Translated: CASSPHWTGYSYEQYF.

The chain combines TRBV6-5 with TRBJ2-5; D possibly corresponds to TRBD1 (5 bases). CDR1 and CDR2 (germline): MNHEY, SVGAGI. V was clipped by 5 bases and J by 4 bases, with 17 bases between them. The CDR3 covers 15 residues. CDR3 nucleotide sequence: TGTGCCAGCAGTCTAGGGCAGGGAAGGGGAGAGACCCAGTACTTC. Translated: CASSLGQGRGETQYF.

The rearrangement joins TRBV11-2 to TRBJ1-5; tentatively, D is TRBD1 (6 bases). Trimming took 0 bases from V and 7 from J, leaving 13 bases between them. Germline-derived CDR1 and CDR2 are SGHAT and FQNNGV. The CDR3 is made up of 15 amino acids. The DNA for the CDR3 is TGTGCCAGCAGCTTAGACGGGGGCACCAGCCAGCCCCAGCATTTT. Its translation: CASSLDGGTSQPQHF.

This chain connects TRBV7-9 to TRBJ1-5; D might be TRBD1 (6 bases). Germline V gives CDR1 SEHNR, CDR2 FQNEAQ (reference sequence). V dropped 5 bases and J dropped 2 bases, with 16 bases sitting between them. CDR3 length: 16 amino acids. The CDR3 DNA is TGTGCCAGCAGCCTTGGGGGGCAAGTGGGCAATCAGCCCCAGCATTTT. Amino acids: CASSLGGQVGNQPQHF.

Comments on this clone: This specimen includes other DNA sequences encoding the same CDR3. The chain has TRBV6-5 and TRBJ2-1; the D is unclear. This CDR3 comprises 16 residues. V was shortened by 0 bases and J by 1 base, with 10 bases between the two germline ends. Germline CDR1 reads MNHEY; CDR2 reads SVGAGI. CDR3 sequence (DNA): TGTGCCAGCAGTTACTCGAGGCTCGGGTCCTACAATGAGCAGTTCTTC. Protein: CASSYSRLGSYNEQFF.

This rearrangement joins TRBV2 to TRBJ1-2; 7 positions match TRBD1. V lost 2 bases to trimming and J lost 8 bases; unmatched junction nucleotides: 11. This CDR3 has 15 residues. Looked up from germline, CDR1 is SNHLY and CDR2 is FYNNEI. CDR3: CASSENLRGGNGYTF. The CDR3, as DNA: TGTGCCAGCAGTGAAAATTTGCGAGGGGGCAACGGCTACACCTTC.

The CDR3 DNA reads as TGCGCCAGCAGCCAAGTGGACACGTTGTTCAATGAGCAGTTCTTC. Amino acid sequence: CASSQVDTLFNEQFF. The V gene is TRBV4-1, the J gene TRBJ2-1; possible D gene TRBD1, 5 bases. Trimming took 1 base from V and 6 from J, leaving 13 bases between them. The CDR3 is 15 residues long. Germline lookup yields CDR1 MGHRA and CDR2 YSYEKL.

The chain carries TRBV30 and TRBJ2-7; D uncertain. This CDR3 has 13 residues. Germline CDR1 and CDR2: GTSNPN and SVGIG (reference sequence). The germline V and J ends were trimmed by 3 bases and 2 bases, with 11 bases remaining between them. CDR3 sequence: CAWSATVPYEQYF. The CDR3 DNA reads as TGTGCCTGGAGCGCCACGGTCCCCTACGAGCAGTACTTC.